The clone carrying this T cell receptor beta chain was detected a few times. Its specificity is not known. The data were obtained in a study of T cell repertoires in cytomegalovirus infection. TCRdb reanalysed the reads using MiXCR and keeps one entry per CDR3 protein. The data contain about 890,000 distinct CDR3 sequences, 31% of them singletons. The length of the CDR3 is 14 residues. V dropped 3 bases and J dropped 9; count of bases not matched to a gene: 7. The germline V gene encodes CDR1 MGHRA and CDR2 YSYEKL. The chain links TRBV4-1 to TRBJ2-1, with TRBD1 identical over 8 bases. This specimen consisted of cultured CD8+ T cells from PBMCs, obtained from culture after CMV antigen stimulation. The sequence derives from a human donor in good health (CMV status not recorded). Some clones in this sample may be carry-over from other donors' samples. The CDR3 bases are TGCGCCAGCAGCCACCGGACAGGGTTTGGTGAGCAGTTCTTC. Residues: CASSHRTGFGEQFF.